These 14 T cell receptor beta chains were all obtained from the same sample, sequenced in a study of cytomegalovirus exposure and HLA in healthy donors. PCR used 60 Vbeta primers and 13 Jbeta primers. Profiling relied on immunoSEQ multiplex PCR, and the TCRdb table lists in-frame clones only, not all of them. The table shows fewer than 300,000 clones, with roughly 89% occurring only once. Sequencing input: PBMCs. The receptors were sampled from a man aged 40-55 years in good health and CMV-seropositive.

V gene TRBV29-1 combines with J gene TRBJ2-1; 10 nucleotides agree with TRBD2. Germline V gene sequence: CDR1 SQVTM, CDR2 ANQGSEA. V gave up 2 bases and J gave up 4 bases; unmatched junction bases: 2. This CDR3 spans 14 amino acids. In DNA form, the CDR3 reads TGCAGCGTTGAAAGGGGACTAGCGTACAATGAGCAGTTCTTC. Protein: CSVERGLAYNEQFF.

This clone was picked up one time. The rearrangement joins TRBV28 to TRBJ1-1; D remains unclear. Deletions cut 7 bases from V and 6 bases from J, with 12 bases between. There are 12 residues in the CDR3. Germline V gene data show CDR1 as MDHEN and CDR2 as SYDVKM. This chain's CDR3 is CASTLLGPEAFF. For the CDR3, the DNA is TGTGCCAGCACCTTACTGGGCCCTGAAGCTTTCTTT.

The V gene is TRBV7-3, the J gene TRBJ2-7, with TRBD2 matching 7 bases. V lost 1 base to trimming and J lost 3 bases; unmatched junction nucleotides: 9. The CDR3 is 16 amino acids. CDR1 and CDR2 from the germline V gene are SGHTA and FQGTGA. The CDR3 region is CASSLIGGEEGYEQYF. The CDR3 DNA sequence: TGTGCCAGCAGCTTAATTGGGGGGGAGGAAGGCTACGAGCAGTACTTC.

The chain couples TRBV4-3 to TRBJ1-2; D unresolved. The length of the CDR3 is 15 residues. Germline values: CDR1 LGHNA, CDR2 YSLEER. V lost 0 bases, J lost 7 bases, and 15 bases lay in between. The CDR3 bases are TGCGCCAGCAGCCAAGATCCGATAGAGATAGCTGGCTACACCTTC. This encodes CASSQDPIEIAGYTF.

The chain couples TRBV15 to TRBJ1-2; D not resolved. The germline V gene encodes CDR1 LNHNV and CDR2 YYDKDF (reference sequence). There are 12 residues in the CDR3. The ends were cut back, 0 bases at V and 10 bases at J, with 9 bases in the middle. CDR3 sequence: CATSRDQVVYTF. The CDR3 nucleotides read TGTGCCACCAGCAGAGATCAGGTGGTCTACACCTTC.

The CDR3 spells CASRLAYEQYF. CDR3 sequence (DNA): TGTGCCAGCAGACTGGCCTACGAGCAGTACTTC. The J gene is TRBJ2-7, the V gene TRBV6-6, with unresolved D. The length of the CDR3 is 11 residues. Trimming shortened V by 6 bases and J by 2 bases, and 5 bases separated the two germline ends. CDR1 is MNHNY, CDR2 SVGAGI, per germline (reference sequence).

This clone was detected only a few times. The chain carries TRBV4-1 and TRBJ1-5, with TRBD1 matching over 8 bases. J lost 6 bases, V lost 1 base, and 2 bases had no gene match. CDR3 size: 14 residues. Germline values: CDR1 MGHRA, CDR2 YSYEKL. CDR3 amino acids: CASSQGTGSQPQHF. As DNA, the CDR3 is TGCGCCAGCAGCCAAGGGACAGGGAGTCAGCCCCAGCATTTT.

The gene calls are TRBV6-6 and TRBJ1-1; possibly TRBD1 for D (6 bases). CDR1 is MNHNY and CDR2 is SVGAGI in the germline V gene (reference sequence). The CDR3 loop spans 14 amino acids. Trimming shortened V by 0 bases and J by 2 bases, and 7 bases separated the two germline ends. DNA of the CDR3: TGTGCCAGCAGTTACTCGACAGGTAACACTGAAGCTTTCTTT. Protein product: CASSYSTGNTEAFF.

V gene TRBV6-6 combines with J gene TRBJ1-2; D gene ambiguous. Germline V gives CDR1 MNHNY, CDR2 SVGAGI (reference sequence). This CDR3 is 11 amino acids long. V was cut by 5 bases and J by 8 bases, with 9 bases left in between. This CDR3 reads CASSTTLGYTF. The CDR3 DNA reads TGTGCCAGCAGTACCACCCTAGGCTACACCTTC.

This clone was observed a single time. The chain recombines TRBV15 with TRBJ1-1; possible D gene TRBD1, 5 bases. Trimming left V 0 bases short and J 1 base short, with 12 bases between. This CDR3 is built from 16 residues. Germline lookup yields CDR1 LNHNV and CDR2 YYDKDF (reference sequence). CDR3: CATSRDPAGWNTEAFF. The CDR3 DNA sequence: TGTGCCACCAGCAGAGATCCCGCAGGGTGGAACACTGAAGCTTTCTTT. Looking up the rest from reference TRBV15 and TRBJ1-1 gives the full variable domain: DAMVIQNPRYQVTQFGKPVTLSCSQTLNHNVMYWYQQKSSQAPKLLFHYYDKDFNNEADTPDNFQSRRPNTSFCFLDIRSPGLGDTAMYLCATSRDPAGWNTEAFFGQGTRLTVV.

This chain uses TRBV11-3 with TRBJ1-2; no clear D gene. The V end was cut by 1 base, the J end by 4 bases, with 10 bases between. The CDR3 runs 14 residues. The germline V gene has CDR1 SGHNT and CDR2 YENEEA. CDR3 region: CASSLGTQFYGYTF. The CDR3 DNA sequence: TGTGCCAGCAGCTTAGGAACACAGTTCTATGGCTACACCTTC.

The chain links TRBV27 to TRBJ2-3; TRBD2 aligns across 10 bases. The CDR3 extends over 15 amino acids. Trimming cost V 6 bases and J 1 base; bases outside gene matches: 4. CDR1 is MNHEY and CDR2 is SMNVEV in the germline V gene (reference sequence). CDR3 sequence reads: CASRRGTSGTDTQYF. CDR3 nucleotide sequence: TGTGCCAGCAGACGCGGGACTAGCGGCACAGATACGCAGTATTTT.

The chain recombines TRBV29-1 with TRBJ2-1; 7 bases agree with TRBD1. The length of the CDR3 is 11 residues. Germline V gives CDR1 SQVTM, CDR2 ANQGSEA. CDR3 protein: CLGTDYNEQFF. CDR3 nucleotide sequence: TGCTTAGGGACAGATTACAATGAGCAGTTCTTC.

V and J are TRBV19 and TRBJ2-3, with 7 bases fitting TRBD2. Per the germline V gene, CDR1 is LNHDA and CDR2 is SQIVND (reference sequence). V gave up 1 base and J gave up 2 bases; unmatched junction bases: 3. The CDR3 contains 15 residues. In nucleotides, the CDR3 is TGTGCCAGTAGTATAGCAGCGGGGATCACAGATACGCAGTATTTT. Amino acid sequence: CASSIAAGITDTQYF.